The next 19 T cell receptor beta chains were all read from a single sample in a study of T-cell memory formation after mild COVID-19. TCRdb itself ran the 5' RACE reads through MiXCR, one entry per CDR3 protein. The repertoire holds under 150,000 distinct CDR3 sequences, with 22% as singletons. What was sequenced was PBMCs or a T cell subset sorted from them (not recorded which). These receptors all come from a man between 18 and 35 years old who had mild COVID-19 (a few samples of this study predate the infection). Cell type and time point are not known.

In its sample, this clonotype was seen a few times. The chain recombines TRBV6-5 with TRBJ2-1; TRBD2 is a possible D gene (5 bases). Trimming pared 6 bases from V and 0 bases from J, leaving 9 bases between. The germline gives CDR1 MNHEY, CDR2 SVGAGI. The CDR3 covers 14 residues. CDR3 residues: CASSPTSSYNEQFF. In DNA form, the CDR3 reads TGTGCCAGCAGCCCAACTAGCTCCTACAATGAGCAGTTCTTC.

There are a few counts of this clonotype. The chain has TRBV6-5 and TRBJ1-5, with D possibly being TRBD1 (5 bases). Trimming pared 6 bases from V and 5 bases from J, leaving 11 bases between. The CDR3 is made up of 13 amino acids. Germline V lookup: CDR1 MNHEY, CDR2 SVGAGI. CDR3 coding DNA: TGTGCCAGCAGGGGACGGTGGGATCAGCCCCAGCATTTT. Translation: CASRGRWDQPQHF.

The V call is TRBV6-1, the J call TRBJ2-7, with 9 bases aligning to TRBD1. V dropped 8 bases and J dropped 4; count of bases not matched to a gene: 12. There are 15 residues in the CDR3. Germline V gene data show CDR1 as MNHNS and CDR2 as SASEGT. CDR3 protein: CASSAPGQGYYEQYV. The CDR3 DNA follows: TGTGCCAGCTCAGCTCCGGGACAGGGATATTACGAGCAGTACGTC.

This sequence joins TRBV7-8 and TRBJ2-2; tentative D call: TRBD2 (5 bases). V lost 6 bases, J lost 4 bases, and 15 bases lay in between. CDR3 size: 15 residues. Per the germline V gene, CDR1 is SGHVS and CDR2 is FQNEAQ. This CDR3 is CASSIERLSTGELFF. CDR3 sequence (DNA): TGTGCCAGCAGTATCGAAAGACTAAGCACCGGGGAGCTGTTTTTT. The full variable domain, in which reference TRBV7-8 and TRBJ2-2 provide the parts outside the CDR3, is GAGVSQSPRYKVAKRGQDVALRCDPISGHVSLFWYQQALGQGPEFLTYFQNEAQLDKSGLPSDRFFAERPEGSVSTLKIQRTQQEDSAVYLCASSIERLSTGELFFGEGSRLTVL.

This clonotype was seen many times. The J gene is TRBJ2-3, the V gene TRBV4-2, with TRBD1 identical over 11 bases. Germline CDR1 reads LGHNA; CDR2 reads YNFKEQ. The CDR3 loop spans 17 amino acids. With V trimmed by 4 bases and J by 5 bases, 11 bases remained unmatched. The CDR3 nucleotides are TGTGCCAGCAGCCCTATACAGGACAGGGGGCTGAAAGATACGCAGTATTTT. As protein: CASSPIQDRGLKDTQYF.

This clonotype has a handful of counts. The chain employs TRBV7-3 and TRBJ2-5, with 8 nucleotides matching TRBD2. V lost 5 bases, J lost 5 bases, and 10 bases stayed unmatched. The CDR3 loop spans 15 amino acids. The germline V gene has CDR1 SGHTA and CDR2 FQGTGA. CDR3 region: CASSPGTRETETQYF. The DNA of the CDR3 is TGTGCCAGCAGCCCTGGGACTAGGGAGACGGAGACCCAGTACTTC.

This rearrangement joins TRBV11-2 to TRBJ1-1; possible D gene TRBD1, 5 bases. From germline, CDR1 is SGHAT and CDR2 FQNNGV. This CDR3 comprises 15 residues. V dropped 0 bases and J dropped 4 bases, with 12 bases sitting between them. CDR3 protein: CASSLDGGSFTEAFF. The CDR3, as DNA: TGTGCCAGCAGCTTAGATGGGGGATCCTTCACTGAAGCTTTCTTT. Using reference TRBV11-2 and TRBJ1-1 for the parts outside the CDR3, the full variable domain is EAGVAQSPRYKIIEKRQSVAFWCNPISGHATLYWYQQILGQGPKLLIQFQNNGVVDDSQLPKDRFSAERLKGVDSTLKIQPAKLEDSAVYLCASSLDGGSFTEAFFGQGTRLTVV.

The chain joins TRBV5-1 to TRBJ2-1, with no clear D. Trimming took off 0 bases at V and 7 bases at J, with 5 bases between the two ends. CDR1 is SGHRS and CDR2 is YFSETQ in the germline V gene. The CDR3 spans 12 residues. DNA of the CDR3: TGCGCCAGCAGCTTGGGCCAGAATGAGCAGTTCTTC. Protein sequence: CASSLGQNEQFF.

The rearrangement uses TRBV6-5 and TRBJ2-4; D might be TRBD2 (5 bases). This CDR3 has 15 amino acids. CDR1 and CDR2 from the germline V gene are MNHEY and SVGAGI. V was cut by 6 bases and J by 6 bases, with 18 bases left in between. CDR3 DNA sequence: TGTGCCAGCAGCGAGAGGACGGGAAGGGTAAACATTCAGTACTTC. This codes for CASSERTGRVNIQYF.

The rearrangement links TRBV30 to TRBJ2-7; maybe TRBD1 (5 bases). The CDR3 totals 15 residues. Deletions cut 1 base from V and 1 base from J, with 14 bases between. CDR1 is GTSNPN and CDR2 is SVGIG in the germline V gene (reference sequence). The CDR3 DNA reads TGTGCCTGGAGTGACCGGACAACGAAATCCTACGAGCAGTACTTC. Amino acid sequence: CAWSDRTTKSYEQYF.

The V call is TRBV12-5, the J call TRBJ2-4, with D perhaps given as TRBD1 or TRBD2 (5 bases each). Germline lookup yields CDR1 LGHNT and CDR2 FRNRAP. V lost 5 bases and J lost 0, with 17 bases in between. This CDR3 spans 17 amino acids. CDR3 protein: CASGIPPGTLAKNIQYF. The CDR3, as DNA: TGTGCTAGTGGTATCCCACCCGGGACCTTAGCCAAAAACATTCAGTACTTC.

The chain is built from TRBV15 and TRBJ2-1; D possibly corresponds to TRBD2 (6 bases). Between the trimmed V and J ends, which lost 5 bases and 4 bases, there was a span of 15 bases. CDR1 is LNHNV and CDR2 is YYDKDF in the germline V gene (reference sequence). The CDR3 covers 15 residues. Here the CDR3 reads CATSPPAGKYNEQFF. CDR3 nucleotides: TGTGCCACCAGCCCCCCCGCGGGGAAGTACAATGAGCAGTTCTTC.

The CDR3 is CASSVSGGHSYEQYF. Written as DNA, the CDR3 is TGTGCCAGCAGCGTATCCGGGGGCCATTCCTACGAGCAGTACTTC. The chain employs TRBV9 and TRBJ2-7; TRBD1 or TRBD2 may be the D gene (6 bases each). CDR1 SGDLS and CDR2 YYNGEE come from the germline V gene. V was trimmed by 1 base and J by 1 base, leaving 12 bases between them. This CDR3 has 15 residues.

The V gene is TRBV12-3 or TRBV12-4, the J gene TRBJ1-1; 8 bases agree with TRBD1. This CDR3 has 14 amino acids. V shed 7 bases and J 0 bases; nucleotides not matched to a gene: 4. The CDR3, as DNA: TGTGCCAGCACCCCAGGGGGCATGAACACTGAAGCTTTCTTT. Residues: CASTPGGMNTEAFF.

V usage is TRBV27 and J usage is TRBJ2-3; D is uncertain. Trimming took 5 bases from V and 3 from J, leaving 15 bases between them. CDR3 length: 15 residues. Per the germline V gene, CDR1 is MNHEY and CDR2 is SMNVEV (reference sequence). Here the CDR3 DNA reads TGTGCCAGCAGTCGACTCGACCTCTATACAGATACGCAGTATTTT. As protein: CASSRLDLYTDTQYF.

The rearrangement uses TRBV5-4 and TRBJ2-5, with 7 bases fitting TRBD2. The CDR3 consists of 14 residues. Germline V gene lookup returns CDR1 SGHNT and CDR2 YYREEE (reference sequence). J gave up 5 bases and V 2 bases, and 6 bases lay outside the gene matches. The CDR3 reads CASSLERGRETQYF. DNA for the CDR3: TGTGCCAGCAGCTTAGAGCGGGGCAGGGAGACCCAGTACTTC.

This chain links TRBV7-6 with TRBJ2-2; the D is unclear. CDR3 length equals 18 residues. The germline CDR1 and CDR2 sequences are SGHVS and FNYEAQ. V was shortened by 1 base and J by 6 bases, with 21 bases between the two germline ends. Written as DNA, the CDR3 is TGTGCCAGCAGCTTAGTATCTGGGCCGTTAATCTCGGCCGGGGAGCTGTTTTTT. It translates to CASSLVSGPLISAGELFF.

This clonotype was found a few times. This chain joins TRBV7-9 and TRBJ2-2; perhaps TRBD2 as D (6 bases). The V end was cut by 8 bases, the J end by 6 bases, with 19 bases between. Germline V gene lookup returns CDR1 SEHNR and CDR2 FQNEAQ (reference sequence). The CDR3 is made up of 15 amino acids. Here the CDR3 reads CASRRDSTLPGELFF. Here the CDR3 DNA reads TGTGCCAGCCGCCGGGACTCCACCCTCCCCGGGGAGCTGTTTTTT. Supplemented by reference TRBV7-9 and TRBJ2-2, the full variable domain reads DTGVSQNPRHKITKRGQNVTFRCDPISEHNRLYWYRQTLGQGPEFLTYFQNEAQLEKSRLLSDRFSAERPKGSFSTLEIQRTEQGDSAMYLCASRRDSTLPGELFFGEGSRLTVL.

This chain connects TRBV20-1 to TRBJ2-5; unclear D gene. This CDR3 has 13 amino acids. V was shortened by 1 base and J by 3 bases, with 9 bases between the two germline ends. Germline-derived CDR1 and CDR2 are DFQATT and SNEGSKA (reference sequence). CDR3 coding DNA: TGCAGTGCTAGAGGCCGAAATAAAGAGACCCAGTACTTC. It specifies CSARGRNKETQYF.